A selection of T cell receptor beta chains follows, all from one sample in a study of T-cell memory formation after mild COVID-19. TCRdb recomputed calls from the 5' RACE reads with MiXCR, one row per CDR3 protein. The sample comprises 500,000 to 600,000 distinct CDR3 sequences, about a sixth of which are singletons, and approximately 12% rests with the top ten. The sequencing sample was made of PBMCs or a T cell subset sorted from them (not recorded which). These receptors were obtained from an adult woman who had mild COVID-19 (a few samples of this study predate the infection). Cell type and time point are not known. The CDR3 runs from the conserved cysteine through the conserved F or W. A D gene is named only where the DNA matches it firmly. Clone size is given for some rows only: seen once, a few or many times, or a class if the clone is expanded.

>TRBD2|few|TRBV3-1|TRBJ2-3
TGTGCCAGCAGCCATTCCCCTCAACTAGCGAGGACAGATACGCAGTATTTT
CASSHSPQLARTDTQYF
>TRBD1|-|TRBV7-8|TRBJ2-3
TGTGCCAGCAGCATAAGACAGGGGGGCACAGATACGCAGTATTTT
CASSIRQGGTDTQYF
>-|few|TRBV4-3|TRBJ2-7
TGCGCCAGCAGCCAAGTAGAAGGGATCACCTCCTACGAGCAGTACTTC
CASSQVEGITSYEQYF
>-|few|TRBV11-2|TRBJ2-2
TGTGCCAGCAGCCCCCACCCGGGGGACACCGGGGAGCTGTTTTTT
CASSPHPGDTGELFF
>TRBD1|few|TRBV7-2|TRBJ2-5
TGTGCCAGCAGTCAGGACAGGGGATTGAGAGAGACCCAGTACTTC
CASSQDRGLRETQYF
>-|few|TRBV4-1|TRBJ2-1
TGCGCCAGCAGCCTCCTGGGACTTCCACTCAATGAGCAGTTCTTC
CASSLLGLPLNEQFF
>-|few|TRBV13|TRBJ2-2
TGTGCCAGCAGCCGAATGTACACGAACACCGGGGAGCTGTTTTTT
CASSRMYTNTGELFF
>-|-|TRBV20-1|TRBJ1-6
TGCAGTGCTAGACCCCGACAGGTCCTCGTTCCCCTCCACTTT
CSARPRQVLVPLHF
>-|few|TRBV12-3/TRBV12-4|TRBJ1-4
TGTGCCAGCAGACGGACAGCTGAAAAACTGTTTTTT
CASRRTAEKLFF
>TRBD1|few|TRBV29-1|TRBJ2-2
TGCAGCGTAGAGGGACAGGACAACACTAGGAACACCGGGGAGCTGTTTTTT
CSVEGQDNTRNTGELFF
>-|many|TRBV6-5|TRBJ2-3
TGTGCCAGCAGGTACACAGATACGCAGTATTTT
CASRYTDTQYF
>-|-|TRBV12-3/TRBV12-4|TRBJ2-5
TGTGCCAGCTCCCCCTCAATTAGGTTACAAGAGACCCAGTACTTC
CASSPSIRLQETQYF
>-|-|TRBV6-5|TRBJ2-1
TGTGCCAGCAGTTACACCCTACGGACGGGCTCCTACAATGAGCAGTTCTTC
CASSYTLRTGSYNEQFF
>TRBD2|-|TRBV30|TRBJ2-3
TGTGCCTGGAGTCCGGGACTAGCGGGATCAGATACGCAGTATTTT
CAWSPGLAGSDTQYF
>-|-|TRBV7-9|TRBJ2-1
TGTGCCAGCAGGCGGGACCGACCCCAGAACAATGAGCAGTTCTTC
CASRRDRPQNNEQFF
>TRBD2|few|TRBV28|TRBJ2-1
TGTGCCAGCAGTTTCACTAGCGGGAGGTCCGGGGGCTCCTACAATGAGCAGTTCTTC
CASSFTSGRSGGSYNEQFF
>TRBD1|-|TRBV19|TRBJ1-5
TGTGCCAGCGACAGACAGGGACGCAATCAGCCCCAGCATTTT
CASDRQGRNQPQHF
>-|-|TRBV5-1|TRBJ2-3
TGCGCCAGCAGCTTGGTACAGGACACAGATACGCAGTATTTT
CASSLVQDTDTQYF
>TRBD2|-|TRBV13|TRBJ2-7
TGTGCCAGCAGCCCATCAGTACTAGCGGGAGGGAGCTCCTACGAGCAGTACTTC
CASSPSVLAGGSSYEQYF
>-|few|TRBV3-1|TRBJ1-1
TGTGCCAGCAGCAAACCGGGACACTTGAACACTGAAGCTTTCTTT
CASSKPGHLNTEAFF
>-|-|TRBV2|TRBJ2-5
TGTGCCAGCAGGATAGAGGGGACCCAGTACTTC
CASRIEGTQYF
>TRBD1|-|TRBV5-4|TRBJ2-7
TGTGCCAGCAGCTTGACCGGTACTGACAGGGGGGCCTACGAGCAGTACTTC
CASSLTGTDRGAYEQYF
>-|many|TRBV5-1|TRBJ1-6
TGCGCCAGCAGCTTGACTTGGGATACTCATAATTCACCCCTCCACTTT
CASSLTWDTHNSPLHF
>TRBD2|-|TRBV18|TRBJ2-3
TGTGCCAGCTCACCAAAGTTCGCTAGCGGGGGGACAGATACGCAGTATTTT
CASSPKFASGGTDTQYF
>TRBD2|few|TRBV5-6|TRBJ2-1
TGTGCCAGCAGCTTGCTCATGCTAGCGGGAGGGCCAACGAATGAGCAGTTCTTC
CASSLLMLAGGPTNEQFF
>TRBD1|-|TRBV20-1|TRBJ2-5
TGCAGTGCTAGGCTACCGGGACAGGGGGCTCAGGAGACCCAGTACTTC
CSARLPGQGAQETQYF
>-|-|TRBV6-5|TRBJ1-1
TGTGCCAGCAGTTCCGGCCGGTCTATGAACACTGAAGCTTTCTTT
CASSSGRSMNTEAFF
>-|few|TRBV20-1|TRBJ2-1
TGCAGTGCTAGACCGGGTAGTATGGCTGAGCAGTTCTTC
CSARPGSMAEQFF
>-|-|TRBV12-5|TRBJ2-3
TGTGCTAGTGGTTTTTCCAGAACAGATACGCAGTATTTT
CASGFSRTDTQYF
>-|few|TRBV29-1|TRBJ2-1
TGCAGCGTTGAATCAGCCCTGAGCTCCTACAATGAGCAGTTCTTC
CSVESALSSYNEQFF
>TRBD1|-|TRBV19|TRBJ1-1
TGTGCCAGTAGTATAGGGTACAGGGGGAACACTGAAGCTTTCTTT
CASSIGYRGNTEAFF
>-|-|TRBV11-2|TRBJ2-2
TGTGCCAGCAGCTTATCCCTTGGGGGCGGGGAGCTGTTTTTT
CASSLSLGGGELFF
>-|-|TRBV12-3/TRBV12-4|TRBJ2-3
TGTGCCAGCACTGGAGGCCTAGCGCGCACAGATACGCAGTATTTT
CASTGGLARTDTQYF
>-|-|TRBV7-2|TRBJ2-1
TGTGCCAGCATTGCGGACCTTTTTTACAATGAGCAGTTCTTC
CASIADLFYNEQFF
>-|-|TRBV12-3/TRBV12-4|TRBJ2-1
TGTGCCAGCAGTTTGAGCGGAAAGAATGAGCAGTTCTTC
CASSLSGKNEQFF
>TRBD2|-|TRBV10-3|TRBJ2-1
TGTGCCATCGCCGGACTAGCGGCGTACAATGAGCAGTTCTTC
CAIAGLAAYNEQFF
>-|-|TRBV12-3/TRBV12-4|TRBJ2-7
TGTGCCAGCACCTTAGGGGGGACGCATTACGAGCAGTACTTC
CASTLGGTHYEQYF
>-|-|TRBV12-3/TRBV12-4|TRBJ2-7
TGTGCCAGCAGTTTAGCGGGAGTAGGTAATAACGAGCAGTACTTC
CASSLAGVGNNEQYF